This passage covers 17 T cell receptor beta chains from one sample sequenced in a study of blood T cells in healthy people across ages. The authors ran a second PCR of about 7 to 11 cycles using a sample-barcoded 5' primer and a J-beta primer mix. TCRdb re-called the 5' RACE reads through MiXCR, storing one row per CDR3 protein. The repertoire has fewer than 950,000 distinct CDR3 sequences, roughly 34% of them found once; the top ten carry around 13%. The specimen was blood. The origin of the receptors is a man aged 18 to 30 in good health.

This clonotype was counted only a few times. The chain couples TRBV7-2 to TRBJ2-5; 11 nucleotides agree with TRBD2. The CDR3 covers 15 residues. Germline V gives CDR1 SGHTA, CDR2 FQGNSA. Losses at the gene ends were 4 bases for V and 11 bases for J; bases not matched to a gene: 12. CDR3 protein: CASSSTSGVHNEQYF. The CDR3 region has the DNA TGTGCCAGCAGCTCGACTAGCGGGGTACACAATGAGCAGTACTTC.

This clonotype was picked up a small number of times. CDR3 residues: CASSLPQATGYTF. In nucleotides, the CDR3 is TGTGCCAGCAGTCTCCCCCAGGCAACAGGCTACACCTTC. V is TRBV12-3 or TRBV12-4 and J is TRBJ1-2; D is unclear. Between the trimmed V and J ends, which lost 5 bases and 8 bases, there was a span of 15 bases. The CDR3 runs to 13 residues.

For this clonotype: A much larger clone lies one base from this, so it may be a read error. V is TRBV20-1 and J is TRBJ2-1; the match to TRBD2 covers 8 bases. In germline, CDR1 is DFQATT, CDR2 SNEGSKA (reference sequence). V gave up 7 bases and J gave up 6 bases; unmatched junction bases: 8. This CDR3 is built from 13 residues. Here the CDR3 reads CSVGGLVANEQFF. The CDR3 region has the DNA TGCAGTGTAGGGGGACTAGTAGCCAATGAGCAGTTCTTC.

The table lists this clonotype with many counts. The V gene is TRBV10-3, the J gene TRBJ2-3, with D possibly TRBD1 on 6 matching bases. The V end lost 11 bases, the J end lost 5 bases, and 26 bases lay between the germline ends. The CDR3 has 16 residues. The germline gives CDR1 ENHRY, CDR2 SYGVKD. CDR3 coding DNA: TGTGCCGTATTAAAAGAGGCGACAGGTGGGGGAGATACGCAGTATTTT. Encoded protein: CAVLKEATGGGDTQYF.

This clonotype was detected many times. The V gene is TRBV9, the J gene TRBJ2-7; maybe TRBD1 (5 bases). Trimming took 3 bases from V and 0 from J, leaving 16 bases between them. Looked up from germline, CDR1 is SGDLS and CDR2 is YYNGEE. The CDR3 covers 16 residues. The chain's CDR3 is CASSDRPRVNSYEQYF. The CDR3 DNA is TGTGCCAGCAGCGACCGCCCCAGGGTAAACTCCTACGAGCAGTACTTC. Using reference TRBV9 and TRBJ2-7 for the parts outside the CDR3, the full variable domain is DSGVTQTPKHLITATGQRVTLRCSPRSGDLSVYWYQQSLDQGLQFLIQYYNGEERAKGNILERFSAQQFPDLHSELNLSSLELGDSALYFCASSDRPRVNSYEQYFGPGTRLTVT.

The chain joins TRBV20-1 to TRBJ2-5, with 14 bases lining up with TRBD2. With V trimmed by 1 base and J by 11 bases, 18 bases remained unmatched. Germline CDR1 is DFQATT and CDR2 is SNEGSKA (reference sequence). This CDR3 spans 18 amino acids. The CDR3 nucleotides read TGCAGTGCTAGAGGGGCGGGACTAGCGGGGGAAAACTACAATGAGCAGTACTTC. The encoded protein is CSARGAGLAGENYNEQYF.

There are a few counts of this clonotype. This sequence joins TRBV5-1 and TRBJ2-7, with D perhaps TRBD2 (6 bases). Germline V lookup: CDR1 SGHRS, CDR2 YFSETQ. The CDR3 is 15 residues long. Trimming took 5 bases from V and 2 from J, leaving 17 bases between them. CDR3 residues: CASRPTASDTYEQYF. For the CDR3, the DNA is TGCGCCAGCAGACCCACGGCTAGCGACACCTACGAGCAGTACTTC.

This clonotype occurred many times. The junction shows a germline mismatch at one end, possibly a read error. The CDR3 region is CASSQAPDGKENQYF. The CDR3 coding sequence is TGCGCCAGCAGCCAAGCCCCGGACGGAAAAGAGAACCAGTACTTC. This chain connects TRBV4-3 to TRBJ2-5; D unresolved. The CDR3 covers 15 residues. Germline V CDR1 and CDR2: LGHNA, YSLEER.

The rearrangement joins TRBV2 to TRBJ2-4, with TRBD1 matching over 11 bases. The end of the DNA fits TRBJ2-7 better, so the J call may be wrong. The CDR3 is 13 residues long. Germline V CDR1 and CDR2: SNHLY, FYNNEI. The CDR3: CASHGTGGYEQYF. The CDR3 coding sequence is TGTGCCAGCCACGGGACAGGGGGCTACGAGCAGTACTTC.

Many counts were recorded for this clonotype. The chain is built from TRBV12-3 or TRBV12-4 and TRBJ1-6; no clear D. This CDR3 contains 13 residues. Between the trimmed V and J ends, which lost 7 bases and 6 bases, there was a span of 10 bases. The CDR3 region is CASTGVINSPLHF. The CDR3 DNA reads TGTGCCAGCACGGGAGTCATTAATTCACCCCTCCACTTT.

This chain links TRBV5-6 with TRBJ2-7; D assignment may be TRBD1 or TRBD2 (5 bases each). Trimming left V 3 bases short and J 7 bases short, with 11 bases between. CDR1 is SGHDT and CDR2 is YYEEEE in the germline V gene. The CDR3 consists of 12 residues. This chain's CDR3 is CASSSWGIEQYF. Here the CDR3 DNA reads TGTGCCAGCAGCTCGTGGGGGATTGAGCAGTACTTC.

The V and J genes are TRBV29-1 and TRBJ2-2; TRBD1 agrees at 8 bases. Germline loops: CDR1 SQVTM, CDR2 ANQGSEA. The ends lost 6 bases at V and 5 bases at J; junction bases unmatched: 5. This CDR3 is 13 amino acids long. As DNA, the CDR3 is TGCAGCGTCAGGACAGGGTTGACCGGGGAGCTGTTTTTT. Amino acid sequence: CSVRTGLTGELFF.

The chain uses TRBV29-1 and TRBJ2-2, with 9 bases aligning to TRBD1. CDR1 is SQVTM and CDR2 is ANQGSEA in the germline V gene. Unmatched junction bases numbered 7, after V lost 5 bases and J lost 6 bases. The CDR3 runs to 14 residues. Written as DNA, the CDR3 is TGCAGCGTTTCCAGACAGGGGGACGCCGGGGAGCTGTTTTTT. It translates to CSVSRQGDAGELFF.

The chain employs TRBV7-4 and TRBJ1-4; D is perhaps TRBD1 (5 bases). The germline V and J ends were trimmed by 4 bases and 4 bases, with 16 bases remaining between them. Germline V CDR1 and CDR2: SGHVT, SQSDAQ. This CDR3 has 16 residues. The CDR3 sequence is CASSSGLTEHNEKLFF. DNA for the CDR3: TGTGCCAGCAGCTCAGGGTTGACAGAGCATAATGAAAAACTGTTTTTT.

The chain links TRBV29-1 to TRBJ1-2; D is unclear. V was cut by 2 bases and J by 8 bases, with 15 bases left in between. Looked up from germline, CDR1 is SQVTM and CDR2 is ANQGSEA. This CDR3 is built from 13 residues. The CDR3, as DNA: TGCAGCGTTGAAAGGCAGAGGGCGGGGGGCTACACCTTC. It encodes CSVERQRAGGYTF. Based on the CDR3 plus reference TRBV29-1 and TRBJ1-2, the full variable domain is SAVISQKPSRDICQRGTSLTIQCQVDSQVTMMFWYRQQPGQSLTLIATANQGSEATYESGFVIDKFPISRPNLTFSTLTVSNMSPEDSSIYLCSVERQRAGGYTFGSGTRLTVV.

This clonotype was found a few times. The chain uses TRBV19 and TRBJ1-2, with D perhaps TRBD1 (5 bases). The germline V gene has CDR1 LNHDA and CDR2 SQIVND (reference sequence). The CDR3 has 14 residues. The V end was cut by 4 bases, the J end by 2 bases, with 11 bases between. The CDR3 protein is CASSTRRENYGYTF. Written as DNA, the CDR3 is TGTGCCAGTAGTACACGCAGGGAGAACTATGGCTACACCTTC. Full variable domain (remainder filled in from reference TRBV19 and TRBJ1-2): DGGITQSPKYLFRKEGQNVTLSCEQNLNHDAMYWYRQDPGQGLRLIYYSQIVNDFQKGDIAEGYSVSREKKESFPLTVTSAQKNPTAFYLCASSTRRENYGYTFGSGTRLTVV.

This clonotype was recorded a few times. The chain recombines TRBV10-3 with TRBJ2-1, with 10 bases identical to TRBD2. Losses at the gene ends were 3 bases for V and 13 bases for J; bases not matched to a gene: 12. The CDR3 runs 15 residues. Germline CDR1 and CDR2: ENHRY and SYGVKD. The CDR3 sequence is CAISDQAGGPIHQFF. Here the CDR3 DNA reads TGTGCCATCAGTGATCAAGCGGGGGGGCCTATTCATCAGTTCTTC.